The 17 T cell receptor beta chains reported below all come from one sample, sequenced in a study of CD8 T cells in Susac syndrome. Random hexamers served to reverse transcribe roughly 0.45 to 1 ug RNA. In TCRdb, the immunoSEQ multiplex PCR reads were re-called with MiXCR into one record per CDR3 protein. The sample shows 330,000 or so distinct CDR3 sequences, around 89% of them seen only once. Input material: CD8+ T cells from PBMCs. Every receptor here comes from a human donor with multiple sclerosis.

The rearrangement uses TRBV2 and TRBJ2-7; D gene uncertain. Trimming stripped 7 bases from V and 2 bases from J, with 12 bases between. Germline V gene lookup returns CDR1 SNHLY and CDR2 FYNNEI. This CDR3 spans 13 amino acids. The CDR3 region has the DNA TGTGCCAGCATATATCCAGACACCTACGAGCAGTACTTC. Its protein product is CASIYPDTYEQYF.

This clonotype occurred a few times. The rearrangement links TRBV19 to TRBJ2-7; D possibly matches TRBD1 or TRBD2 (5 bases each). The V end lost 5 bases, the J end lost 2 bases, and 10 bases lay between the germline ends. The germline gives CDR1 LNHDA, CDR2 SQIVND (reference sequence). CDR3 size: 13 residues. The CDR3 DNA follows: TGTGCCAGTAGTGCCGGGGCTACCTACGAGCAGTACTTC. Encoded protein: CASSAGATYEQYF.

The chain is built from TRBV28 and TRBJ2-7; D is possibly TRBD2 (5 bases). Trimming took 2 bases from V and 2 from J, leaving 19 bases between them. This CDR3 contains 17 residues. CDR1 and CDR2 from the germline V gene are MDHEN and SYDVKM. Written as DNA, the CDR3 is TGTGCCAGCAGTTTACTCGTGGGAGTATTGGATGCCTACGAGCAGTACTTC. Amino acid sequence: CASSLLVGVLDAYEQYF.

The genes are TRBV19 and TRBJ1-1, with TRBD1 matching 10 bases. V was pared by 7 bases and J by 4 bases, with 6 bases of the junction left unmatched. CDR1 LNHDA and CDR2 SQIVND come from the germline V gene (reference sequence). The CDR3 consists of 14 residues. CDR3 sequence reads: CASTWGQGRTEAFF. CDR3 bases: TGTGCCAGTACTTGGGGACAGGGGCGCACTGAAGCTTTCTTT.

A single count supports this clonotype. The rearrangement uses TRBV15 and TRBJ2-1; D is possibly TRBD2 (6 bases). The CDR3 length is 13 residues. Germline V gene data show CDR1 as LNHNV and CDR2 as YYDKDF (reference sequence). V lost 1 base and J lost 9, with 10 bases in between. DNA of the CDR3: TGTGCCACCAGCAGAGTAGGGGACTCTGAGCAGTTCTTC. This encodes CATSRVGDSEQFF. Supplemented by reference TRBV15 and TRBJ2-1, the full variable domain reads DAMVIQNPRYQVTQFGKPVTLSCSQTLNHNVMYWYQQKSSQAPKLLFHYYDKDFNNEADTPDNFQSRRPNTSFCFLDIRSPGLGDTAMYLCATSRVGDSEQFFGPGTRLTVL.

The chain combines TRBV25-1 with TRBJ2-1, with a tentative D call TRBD1 (6 bases). Trimming removed 4 bases from V and 4 bases from J, with 14 bases in between. The CDR3 spans 15 residues. Looked up from germline, CDR1 is MGHDK and CDR2 is SYGVNS. The CDR3 here is CASSVGTLSYNEQFF. The DNA of the CDR3 is TGTGCCAGCAGTGTAGGGACACTGTCTTACAATGAGCAGTTCTTC.

The genes are TRBV27 and TRBJ2-3, with unresolved D. Looked up from germline, CDR1 is MNHEY and CDR2 is SMNVEV (reference sequence). This CDR3 is 14 amino acids long. The germline V and J ends were trimmed by 3 bases and 4 bases, with 11 bases remaining between them. The CDR3 spells CASSFNPKADTQYF. CDR3 in DNA: TGTGCCAGCAGTTTTAACCCGAAGGCAGATACGCAGTATTTT.

CDR3 nucleotide sequence: TGTGCCAGCAGCTTAGGATATGAGACAGCCACTAGCACAGATACGCAGTATTTT. Translated, it gives CASSLGYETATSTDTQYF. V and J are TRBV7-9 and TRBJ2-3; D might be TRBD1 (5 bases). V was pared by 1 base and J by 0 bases, with 17 bases between. Germline lookup yields CDR1 SEHNR and CDR2 FQNEAQ (reference sequence). The CDR3 is 18 residues long.

The rearrangement links TRBV6-2 or TRBV6-3 to TRBJ2-1, with 8 bases aligning to TRBD1. V shed 5 bases and J 6 bases; nucleotides not matched to a gene: 15. CDR1 is MNHEY, CDR2 SVGEGT, per germline. This CDR3 has 17 residues. The CDR3, as DNA: TGTGCCAGCAGTGGGCCAGACCCGGGACAGGAGATCAATGAGCAGTTCTTC. Encoded protein: CASSGPDPGQEINEQFF.

This chain connects TRBV20-1 to TRBJ2-7; a weak D match, TRBD2 (6 bases). The CDR3 loop spans 14 amino acids. The V end lost 0 bases, the J end lost 5 bases, and 14 bases lay between the germline ends. Germline loops: CDR1 DFQATT, CDR2 SNEGSKA (reference sequence). The CDR3 coding sequence is TGCAGTGCTAGAGATTCATGGGAGGCCCACGAGCAGTACTTC. Encoded protein: CSARDSWEAHEQYF.

The chain employs TRBV27 and TRBJ2-3, with 8 bases lining up with TRBD1. In germline, CDR1 is MNHEY, CDR2 SMNVEV (reference sequence). This CDR3 is 15 amino acids long. The junction had 9 bases not matched to a gene; V was cut back by 4 bases and J by 6 bases. CDR3 loop: CASSSPGTGVDTQYF. CDR3 in DNA: TGTGCCAGCAGTTCACCCGGGACAGGCGTTGATACGCAGTATTTT.

This clonotype has only one observation. The chain has TRBV6-4 and TRBJ1-5; weak D call: TRBD1 (6 bases). With 0 bases removed from V and 0 bases from J, the gap between germline ends came to 21 bases. Germline V gene data show CDR1 as MRHNA and CDR2 as SNTAGT. CDR3 size: 20 residues. For the CDR3, the DNA is TGTGCCAGCAGTGACTCTAGGCACAGGGAAATGAATTATAGCAATCAGCCCCAGCATTTT. This codes for CASSDSRHREMNYSNQPQHF.

This clonotype was seen just once. CDR3 loop: CSVRTGGNTIYF. The CDR3 coding sequence is TGCAGCGTTAGGACAGGTGGAAACACCATATATTTT. This sequence joins TRBV29-1 and TRBJ1-3, with 7 bases lining up with TRBD1. Germline values: CDR1 SQVTM, CDR2 ANQGSEA. The CDR3 length is 12 residues. The V segment lost 5 bases and the J segment 3 bases; nucleotides outside the gene matches: 1. Full variable domain (outside the CDR3, taken from reference TRBV29-1 and TRBJ1-3): SAVISQKPSRDICQRGTSLTIQCQVDSQVTMMFWYRQQPGQSLTLIATANQGSEATYESGFVIDKFPISRPNLTFSTLTVSNMSPEDSSIYLCSVRTGGNTIYFGEGSWLTVV.

This chain uses TRBV20-1 with TRBJ1-4, with D possibly being TRBD1 (5 bases). This CDR3 has 12 residues. CDR1 is DFQATT and CDR2 is SNEGSKA in the germline V gene (reference sequence). The ends were cut back, 5 bases at V and 11 bases at J, with 15 bases in the middle. CDR3 sequence (DNA): TGCAGTGCTTGGGGCGTCCCTGGGAAACTGTTTTTT. This translates into CSAWGVPGKLFF.

The rearrangement joins TRBV13 to TRBJ2-1; TRBD2 aligns across 13 bases. Germline CDR1 PRHDT, CDR2 FYEKMQ (reference sequence). Germline trimming cut 4 bases from V and 8 bases from J; bases unmatched to any gene: 2. This CDR3 is built from 14 residues. Here the CDR3 DNA reads TGTGCCAGCAGCTGGGGGACTAGCGGGGATGAGCAGTTCTTC. Amino acids: CASSWGTSGDEQFF.

The rearrangement links TRBV9 to TRBJ2-1; the D gene is possibly TRBD2 (7 bases). From germline, CDR1 is SGDLS and CDR2 YYNGEE. Trimming removed 6 bases at V and 7 bases at J, with 20 bases between. The CDR3 is made up of 15 amino acids. As DNA, the CDR3 is TGTGCCAGCACCCAACATGGGGGGGGCGGGAATGAGCAGTTCTTC. Translation: CASTQHGGGGNEQFF. The complete variable domain, with remaining parts taken from reference TRBV9 and TRBJ2-1, reads DSGVTQTPKHLITATGQRVTLRCSPRSGDLSVYWYQQSLDQGLQFLIQYYNGEERAKGNILERFSAQQFPDLHSELNLSSLELGDSALYFCASTQHGGGGNEQFFGPGTRLTVL.

This chain links TRBV7-9 with TRBJ1-5, with a weak D call TRBD1 (5 bases). The CDR3 spans 14 residues. Trimming removed 5 bases at V and 1 base at J, with 9 bases between. Germline assignment: CDR1 SEHNR and CDR2 FQNEAQ (reference sequence). This CDR3 reads CASSPWDSNQPQHF. CDR3 sequence (DNA): TGTGCCAGCAGCCCCTGGGACAGCAATCAGCCCCAGCATTTT.